One and the same sample provided the 20 T cell receptor beta chains below, sequenced in a study of shared clonotypes between healthy human individuals. Data came from immunoSEQ multiplex PCR; TCRdb stores just in-frame clones and leaves some out. The sample carries about 2 million clones, roughly 96% recorded once. The sample taken for sequencing was naive CD4+ T cells sorted from blood. Described subset: CD45RA+ positively selected. The receptor set was obtained from a man aged 18-30 years in good health.

The chain uses TRBV5-6 and TRBJ1-1; TRBD1 is a possible D gene (5 bases). The germline V gene has CDR1 SGHDT and CDR2 YYEEEE. The V end was cut by 4 bases, the J end by 4 bases, with 14 bases between. The CDR3 has 14 residues. The CDR3 is CASSPDSSGTEAFF. The DNA for the CDR3 is TGTGCCAGCAGCCCCGACAGTTCGGGCACTGAAGCTTTCTTT.

The chain links TRBV4-1 to TRBJ2-5, with TRBD2 identical over 7 bases. J gave up 5 bases and V 0 bases, and 9 bases lay outside the gene matches. This CDR3 contains 16 residues. In germline, CDR1 is MGHRA, CDR2 YSYEKL. The CDR3 spells CASSQDSAAGRETQYF. For the CDR3, the DNA is TGCGCCAGCAGCCAAGATTCGGCGGCCGGGAGGGAGACCCAGTACTTC.

V gene TRBV5-1 combines with J gene TRBJ2-7; TRBD2 aligns across 13 bases. CDR3 size: 14 residues. V lost 4 bases to trimming and J lost 6 bases; unmatched junction nucleotides: 4. Germline V gene data show CDR1 as SGHRS and CDR2 as YFSETQ. The CDR3 sequence is CASSAGLAGVEQYF. The CDR3 DNA reads as TGCGCCAGCAGCGCCGGACTAGCGGGAGTCGAGCAGTACTTC. Looking up the rest from reference TRBV5-1 and TRBJ2-7 gives the full variable domain: KAGVTQTPRYLIKTRGQQVTLSCSPISGHRSVSWYQQTPGQGLQFLFEYFSETQRNKGNFPGRFSGRQFSNSRSEMNVSTLELGDSALYLCASSAGLAGVEQYFGPGTRLTVT.

The J gene is TRBJ2-5, the V gene TRBV10-3; D unclear. The V gene lost 0 bases and the J gene lost 7 bases, with 15 bases spanning the gap. This CDR3 comprises 15 residues. Germline V gene data show CDR1 as ENHRY and CDR2 as SYGVKD. The CDR3 sequence: CAISESLAEVGTQYF. The CDR3 nucleotides read TGTGCCATCAGTGAGTCTTTGGCAGAAGTGGGGACCCAGTACTTC.

In its sample, this clone was seen a few times. This may come from a read error, since a much larger clone is one base off. Other nucleotide sequences from this sample produce the same CDR3. V is TRBV11-2 and J is TRBJ2-7; D call uncertain. V was cut by 1 base and J by 4 bases, with 2 bases left in between. This CDR3 comprises 11 residues. CDR1 is SGHAT, CDR2 FQNNGV, per germline. CDR3 nucleotide sequence: TGTGCCAGCAGCTTAGCTTACGAGCAGTACTTC. Residues: CASSLAYEQYF.

The count of this clone is one. The rearrangement links TRBV25-1 to TRBJ2-5; no clear D gene. V was pared by 6 bases and J by 5 bases, with 19 bases between. The CDR3 covers 15 residues. The V gene's germline CDR1 is MGHDK and CDR2 SYGVNS. The CDR3 DNA reads as TGTGCCAGCAGCCCCTCCCCCGTGGCGTGGGAGACCCAGTACTTC. Its translation is CASSPSPVAWETQYF.

Concerning this clone itself: The same CDR3 also results from other DNA sequences found in this sample. V gene TRBV20-1 combines with J gene TRBJ2-7; D gene ambiguous. The V end lost 5 bases, the J end lost 3 bases, and 5 bases lay between the germline ends. Germline values: CDR1 DFQATT, CDR2 SNEGSKA (reference sequence). This CDR3 contains 10 residues. In DNA form, the CDR3 reads TGCAGTGCTCCCTTCTACGAGCAGTACTTC. Translation: CSAPFYEQYF.

This chain joins TRBV28 and TRBJ2-2; unclear D gene. V lost 2 bases and J 7 bases, leaving 8 bases between the germline ends. The CDR3 is made up of 13 amino acids. Germline V gives CDR1 MDHEN, CDR2 SYDVKM. CDR3 amino acids: CASSLLSDGELFF. The CDR3 DNA reads TGTGCCAGCAGTTTACTTTCCGACGGGGAGCTGTTTTTT.

This clone was seen a single time. This could be a read error, since a much larger clone is one nucleotide away. The chain uses TRBV11-3 and TRBJ2-3, with a possible D match to TRBD2 (6 bases). Trimming cost V 5 bases and J 5 bases, with 11 bases left between them. The CDR3 loop spans 13 amino acids. Germline V gene sequence: CDR1 SGHNT, CDR2 YENEEA. CDR3: CASSTDGGDTQYF. The CDR3 coding sequence is TGTGCCAGCAGCACGGACGGGGGAGATACGCAGTATTTT.

The J gene is TRBJ2-7, the V gene TRBV4-1, with D perhaps being TRBD1 or TRBD2 (5 bases each). V was cut by 4 bases and J by 2 bases, with 15 bases left in between. CDR1 and CDR2 from the germline V gene are MGHRA and YSYEKL. This CDR3 contains 15 residues. DNA for the CDR3: TGCGCCAGCAGCCCTGGGGGTGGGTGGCCCTACGAGCAGTACTTC. This sequence encodes CASSPGGGWPYEQYF.

The chain carries TRBV11-1 and TRBJ1-3; D gene ambiguous. Germline-derived CDR1 and CDR2 are SGHAT and FQDESV (reference sequence). The length of the CDR3 is 15 residues. The V end was cut by 1 base, the J end by 4 bases, with 11 bases between. Here the CDR3 reads CASSLEGSRGNTIYF. CDR3 nucleotide sequence: TGTGCCAGCAGCTTAGAAGGCAGCCGAGGAAACACCATATATTTT.

The chain joins TRBV5-1 to TRBJ2-7; 9 bases map to TRBD1. CDR3 size: 15 residues. CDR1 and CDR2 from the germline V gene are SGHRS and YFSETQ. V lost 3 bases, J lost 11 bases, and 15 bases stayed unmatched. CDR3: CASSSPGTGKRSEYF. The CDR3 DNA is TGCGCCAGCAGCTCCCCCGGGACAGGGAAGAGATCGGAGTACTTC.

The rearrangement links TRBV6-6 to TRBJ2-1; 12 nucleotides line up with TRBD2. In germline, CDR1 is MNHNY, CDR2 SVGAGI (reference sequence). The CDR3 is 16 residues long. V gave up 2 bases and J gave up 4 bases; unmatched junction bases: 3. The CDR3 reads CASSYPTSGRYNEQFF. CDR3 nucleotides: TGTGCCAGCAGTTACCCGACTAGCGGGAGATACAATGAGCAGTTCTTC.

The genes are TRBV30 and TRBJ2-3; 7 positions agree with TRBD2. Germline V gene data show CDR1 as GTSNPN and CDR2 as SVGIG (reference sequence). Trimming removed 0 bases from V and 2 bases from J; junction bases left unmatched: 8. CDR3 length: 16 amino acids. CDR3 amino acids: CAWSVRGRALTDTQYF. CDR3 nucleotide sequence: TGTGCCTGGAGTGTACGGGGGAGGGCCCTCACAGATACGCAGTATTTT.

The chain employs TRBV5-1 and TRBJ1-1, with TRBD1 matching over 7 bases. V shed 0 bases and J 5 bases; nucleotides not matched to a gene: 10. Germline CDR1 reads SGHRS; CDR2 reads YFSETQ. The CDR3 spans 16 residues. DNA of the CDR3: TGCGCCAGCAGCTTGGACCTCGTCAGGGGGGGAACTGAAGCTTTCTTT. Its translation: CASSLDLVRGGTEAFF. Looking up the rest from reference TRBV5-1 and TRBJ1-1 gives the full variable domain: KAGVTQTPRYLIKTRGQQVTLSCSPISGHRSVSWYQQTPGQGLQFLFEYFSETQRNKGNFPGRFSGRQFSNSRSEMNVSTLELGDSALYLCASSLDLVRGGTEAFFGQGTRLTVV.

V and J are TRBV30 and TRBJ1-3; 7 bases are shared with TRBD1. The junction had 7 bases not matched to a gene; V was cut back by 4 bases and J by 4 bases. Germline V CDR1 and CDR2: GTSNPN, SVGIG (reference sequence). This CDR3 is built from 14 residues. The CDR3 loop reads CAWISTGTGNTIYF. For the CDR3, the DNA is TGTGCCTGGATCTCGACAGGGACGGGAAACACCATATATTTT.

The rearrangement uses TRBV5-6 and TRBJ2-1; D is uncertain. V was shortened by 3 bases and J by 2 bases, with 12 bases between the two germline ends. This CDR3 is built from 15 residues. Germline CDR1 and CDR2: SGHDT and YYEEEE. As DNA, the CDR3 is TGTGCCAGCAGCTCCCCCACGGGCACCTACAATGAGCAGTTCTTC. Amino acid sequence: CASSSPTGTYNEQFF.

The CDR3 loop is CASSHGGLAGNYEQYF. The CDR3 DNA reads TGTGCCAGCAGCCACGGGGGGCTAGCGGGGAACTACGAGCAGTACTTC. The rearrangement joins TRBV10-3 to TRBJ2-7, with 9 bases lining up with TRBD2. The CDR3 has 16 residues. The V gene's germline CDR1 is ENHRY and CDR2 SYGVKD. The V segment lost 10 bases and the J segment 3 bases; nucleotides outside the gene matches: 16.

As concerns this clone: The junction and the germline gene differ at one end; a read error may be behind it. The chain employs TRBV25-1 and TRBJ2-5, with TRBD2 matching 10 bases. Germline V lookup: CDR1 MGHDK, CDR2 SYGVNS. CDR3 size: 15 residues. CDR3 sequence: CASSGVAGGMETRYF. CDR3 in DNA: TGTGCCAGCAGTGGAGTAGCGGGAGGAATGGAGACCCGGTACTTC.

The chain links TRBV27 to TRBJ2-7; D is uncertain. Between the trimmed V and J ends, which lost 3 bases and 0 bases, there was a span of 9 bases. The CDR3 totals 14 residues. Per germline, CDR1 MNHEY and CDR2 SMNVEV (reference sequence). CDR3 sequence (DNA): TGTGCCAGCAGTTTTATCGGCCCCTCCTACGAGCAGTACTTC. This gives the protein CASSFIGPSYEQYF.